These 32 T cell receptor beta chains came from one sample sequenced in a study of cytomegalovirus exposure and HLA in healthy donors. PCR primers comprised 60 Vbeta and 13 Jbeta primers. Profiled with immunoSEQ multiplex PCR; TCRdb holds only in-frame clones, not every one. Of around 170,000 clones in the sample, 77% were seen once. The sequenced material came from PBMCs. The receptors originated from a man younger than 35 in good health and CMV-seronegative.

The rearrangement joins TRBV6-7 to TRBJ2-5; the match to TRBD2 covers 7 bases. TRBV6-7 is an open reading frame whose function is uncertain. The V gene end was trimmed by 5 bases and the J gene end by 2 bases; junction bases not matched to a gene: 5. The CDR3 spans 14 residues. The DNA for the CDR3 is TGTGCCAGCAGTACCGGGGAGGGACAAGAGACCCAGTACTTC. It encodes CASSTGEGQETQYF.

The CDR3 sequence is CASSPRQGKSTDTQYF. The CDR3 DNA reads TGTGCCAGCAGCCCCCGACAGGGAAAAAGCACAGATACGCAGTATTTT. The V gene is TRBV7-2, the J gene TRBJ2-3, with 7 nucleotides matching TRBD1. CDR3 length equals 16 residues. With V trimmed by 5 bases and J by 0 bases, 8 bases remained unmatched. Germline V gene sequence: CDR1 SGHTA, CDR2 FQGNSA.

The genes are TRBV7-2 and TRBJ2-5; 12 bases fit TRBD2. The tail of the sequence fits TRBJ2-7 better, so the J call may be wrong. CDR3 length equals 14 residues. The V gene's germline CDR1 is SGHTA and CDR2 FQGNSA. CDR3 amino acids: CASSMGLAGYEQYF. Here the CDR3 DNA reads TGTGCCAGCAGCATGGGACTAGCGGGCTACGAGCAGTACTTC.

The genes are TRBV2 and TRBJ1-2; a possible D gene is TRBD1 (5 bases). V lost 2 bases to trimming and J lost 8 bases, with 15 bases between them. The CDR3 sequence is 14 residues long. Germline V CDR1 and CDR2: SNHLY, FYNNEI. CDR3 sequence: CASSEWGLSGGYTF. In DNA form, the CDR3 reads TGTGCCAGCAGTGAATGGGGACTGTCGGGAGGCTACACCTTC.

In its sample, this clone was seen a few times. The DNA for the CDR3 is TGTGCCATCAATACAGGATTATCGAACACTGAAGCTTTCTTT. Encoded protein: CAINTGLSNTEAFF. The chain is built from TRBV2 and TRBJ1-1; a weak D match, TRBD1 (5 bases). Per the germline V gene, CDR1 is SNHLY and CDR2 is FYNNEI. V was pared by 10 bases and J by 1 base, with 16 bases between. The length of the CDR3 is 14 residues. Together with reference TRBV2 and TRBJ1-1, the CDR3 gives the full variable domain: EPEVTQTPSHQVTQMGQEVILRCVPISNHLYFYWYRQILGQKVEFLVSFYNNEISEKSEIFDDQFSVERPDGSNFTLKIRSTKLEDSAMYFCAINTGLSNTEAFFGQGTRLTVV.

This clone turned up a few times. This chain links TRBV5-1 with TRBJ1-1; TRBD1 agrees at 9 bases. V trimming: 4 bases; J trimming: 4 bases; junction bases outside the gene matches: 5. Germline values: CDR1 SGHRS, CDR2 YFSETQ. The CDR3 runs to 14 residues. CDR3 bases: TGCGCCAGCAGCCTTACAGGGGGCCTCACTGAAGCTTTCTTT. This codes for CASSLTGGLTEAFF.

V is TRBV30 and J is TRBJ2-7; the match to TRBD1 covers 9 bases. Germline V lookup: CDR1 GTSNPN, CDR2 SVGIG (reference sequence). The CDR3 has 14 amino acids. The V gene end was trimmed by 1 base and the J gene end by 2 bases; junction bases not matched to a gene: 3. In nucleotides, the CDR3 is TGTGCCTGGAGTGCTGGGACAGGGACCTACGAGCAGTACTTC. Amino acids: CAWSAGTGTYEQYF. Full variable domain (rest looked up from reference TRBV30 and TRBJ2-7): SQTIHQWPATLVQPVGSPLSLECTVEGTSNPNLYWYRQAAGRGLQLLFYSVGIGQISSEVPQNLSASRPQDRQFILSSKKLLLSDSGFYLCAWSAGTGTYEQYFGPGTRLTVT.

V usage is TRBV5-3 and J usage is TRBJ1-1, with 7 nucleotides matching TRBD1. TRBV5-3 is noted as an ORF with a role that remains uncertain. CDR3 size: 20 residues. The junction had 17 bases not matched to a gene; V was cut back by 0 bases and J by 0 bases. CDR3 sequence reads: CARSLGDFHPGQGVNTEAFF. The CDR3 DNA follows: TGTGCCAGAAGCTTGGGGGACTTCCACCCAGGCCAGGGGGTGAACACTGAAGCTTTCTTT.

This clone turned up a few times. This rearrangement joins TRBV7-6 to TRBJ2-1; D is possibly TRBD2 (6 bases). V was shortened by 3 bases and J by 3 bases, with 18 bases between the two germline ends. The germline V gene has CDR1 SGHVS and CDR2 FNYEAQ. The CDR3 runs to 17 residues. The CDR3 region has the DNA TGTGCCAGCAGCTTCATGGGGGGTAGGAATGGCTACAATGAGCAGTTCTTC. This gives the protein CASSFMGGRNGYNEQFF.

The rearrangement uses TRBV13 and TRBJ2-6; 8 nucleotides line up with TRBD2. In germline, CDR1 is PRHDT, CDR2 FYEKMQ (reference sequence). The CDR3 runs 18 residues. Germline trimming cut 5 bases from V and 1 base from J; bases unmatched to any gene: 10. DNA for the CDR3: TGTGCCAGCAGCCCGGGGGGGAGGGGGTTTTCTGGGGCCAACGTCCTGACTTTC. Translated, it gives CASSPGGRGFSGANVLTF.

This chain links TRBV15 with TRBJ2-2; 8 bases line up with TRBD1. Germline CDR1 and CDR2: LNHNV and YYDKDF (reference sequence). J gave up 3 bases and V 4 bases, and 4 bases lay outside the gene matches. The CDR3 spans 15 residues. CDR3 region: CATSTRTGYTGELFF. Written as DNA, the CDR3 is TGTGCCACCAGCACACGGACAGGGTACACCGGGGAGCTGTTTTTT.

This clone has only a few counts. The chain has TRBV5-1 and TRBJ1-5; 8 bases match TRBD1. CDR1 and CDR2 (germline): SGHRS, YFSETQ. The junction had 9 bases not matched to a gene; V was cut back by 0 bases and J by 7 bases. The CDR3 totals 16 residues. CDR3 nucleotides: TGCGCCAGCAGCTTGGGGGGCCTGACAGGGGAACAGCCCCAGCATTTT. Translated: CASSLGGLTGEQPQHF.

Of note for this clone: The sample carries other DNA sequences with the same CDR3. The chain links TRBV6-6 to TRBJ1-6, with a weak D call TRBD1 (6 bases). The CDR3 contains 14 residues. CDR1 and CDR2 (germline): MNHNY, SVGAGI (reference sequence). Trimming took off 6 bases at V and 10 bases at J, with 16 bases between the two ends. The CDR3 loop is CASSYWGRESPLHF. DNA of the CDR3: TGTGCCAGCAGCTATTGGGGGCGCGAGTCACCCCTCCACTTT.

This rearrangement joins TRBV7-2 to TRBJ1-3; tentative D call: TRBD1 (6 bases). The CDR3 runs 13 residues. V was clipped by 5 bases and J by 8 bases, with 13 bases between them. Germline CDR1 is SGHTA and CDR2 is FQGNSA. The CDR3 sequence is CASSAQQGDTIYF. The CDR3 nucleotides are TGTGCCAGCAGCGCCCAACAGGGTGACACCATATATTTT.

The J gene is TRBJ2-7, the V gene TRBV5-8; TRBD2 agrees at 10 bases. Germline V gene lookup returns CDR1 SGHTS and CDR2 YDEGEE. CDR3 length equals 15 residues. V was pared by 6 bases and J by 5 bases, with 11 bases of the junction left unmatched. CDR3 coding DNA: TGTGCCAGCACCGGGAGGGGACTAGCGAACCACGAGCAGTACTTC. Translating gives CASTGRGLANHEQYF.

This clone was counted a few times. The chain uses TRBV9 and TRBJ1-1, with D possibly being TRBD1 (5 bases). This CDR3 has 13 residues. V was pared by 4 bases and J by 11 bases, with 18 bases between. Per germline, CDR1 SGDLS and CDR2 YYNGEE. For the CDR3, the DNA is TGTGCCAGCAGCCCAGAGGAGGGGCGGCCTGCTTTCTTT. As protein: CASSPEEGRPAFF.

The chain has TRBV7-3 and TRBJ2-3; D remains unclear. Germline V lookup: CDR1 SGHTA, CDR2 FQGTGA. The CDR3 sequence is 15 residues long. Trimming pared 0 bases from V and 0 bases from J, leaving 7 bases between. CDR3: CASSLTYGSTDTQYF. CDR3 bases: TGTGCCAGCAGCTTAACTTACGGGAGCACAGATACGCAGTATTTT.

V and J are TRBV7-8 and TRBJ2-7; maybe TRBD2 (5 bases). This CDR3 spans 13 amino acids. The germline CDR1 and CDR2 sequences are SGHVS and FQNEAQ. V lost 1 base and J 4 bases, leaving 8 bases between the germline ends. CDR3 amino acids: CASSLGGGYEQYF. CDR3 nucleotides: TGTGCCAGCAGCTTAGGAGGCGGGTACGAGCAGTACTTC.

The chain is built from TRBV11-2 and TRBJ2-1, with TRBD1 as a possible D gene (6 bases). There are 14 residues in the CDR3. The V and J ends lost 3 bases and 2 bases respectively, with 8 bases between them. Germline CDR1 and CDR2: SGHAT and FQNNGV. CDR3 region: CASSFDRTYNEQFF. The CDR3 bases are TGTGCCAGCAGCTTCGACAGGACCTACAATGAGCAGTTCTTC.

This clone was seen a few times. This chain links TRBV4-3 with TRBJ2-7; D uncertain. The CDR3 has 15 residues. The V end lost 1 base, the J end lost 0 bases, and 10 bases lay between the germline ends. The germline gives CDR1 LGHNA, CDR2 YSLEER. The CDR3 region has the DNA TGCGCCAGCAGCCAAGGACATACAAGCTCCTACGAGCAGTACTTC. This gives the protein CASSQGHTSSYEQYF.

The chain carries TRBV25-1 and TRBJ1-4; D ambiguous. In germline, CDR1 is MGHDK, CDR2 SYGVNS. The CDR3 totals 14 residues. Trimming stripped 7 bases from V and 8 bases from J, with 17 bases between. CDR3 residues: CASKSTAGREKLFF. CDR3 nucleotides: TGTGCCAGCAAATCAACCGCTGGGAGGGAAAAACTGTTTTTT.

This chain links TRBV5-6 with TRBJ2-1; 7 bases agree with TRBD2. This CDR3 is 15 amino acids long. V shed 0 bases, J shed 7 bases, and the junction held 7 bases outside the gene matches. CDR1 is SGHDT, CDR2 YYEEEE, per germline. This CDR3 reads CASSLEGEGFNEQFF. In DNA, the CDR3 is TGTGCCAGCAGCTTGGAAGGGGAGGGGTTTAATGAGCAGTTCTTC.

This sequence joins TRBV5-1 and TRBJ2-5; no firm D call. Germline V CDR1 and CDR2: SGHRS, YFSETQ. V was trimmed by 2 bases and J by 2 bases, leaving 7 bases between them. The CDR3 is made up of 13 amino acids. The CDR3 region has the DNA TGCGCCAGCAGCTTTCCACTACAAGAGACCCAGTACTTC. Protein sequence: CASSFPLQETQYF.

The chain joins TRBV15 to TRBJ2-5; D is ambiguous. V was clipped by 0 bases and J by 5 bases, with 16 bases between them. Germline V gene lookup returns CDR1 LNHNV and CDR2 YYDKDF (reference sequence). CDR3 length equals 16 residues. CDR3 DNA sequence: TGTGCCACCAGCAGAGATCCATACAGCCTATGGGAGACCCAGTACTTC. Its protein is CATSRDPYSLWETQYF.

The chain carries TRBV4-1 and TRBJ2-7, with 7 positions matching TRBD1. Germline V gene sequence: CDR1 MGHRA, CDR2 YSYEKL. Trimming cost V 1 base and J 4 bases; bases outside gene matches: 10. The CDR3 spans 16 residues. The CDR3 region is CASSQGSQGGTYEQYF. The CDR3 DNA reads as TGCGCCAGCAGCCAAGGAAGCCAAGGGGGCACGTACGAGCAGTACTTC.

The chain recombines TRBV7-2 with TRBJ2-1, with D perhaps matching TRBD1 (6 bases). CDR3 length: 17 residues. CDR1 and CDR2 (germline): SGHTA, FQGNSA. V was pared by 1 base and J by 7 bases, with 20 bases between. The CDR3 region has the DNA TGTGCCAGCAGCTTAGGGACCGGGACACGGAATTGGAATGAGCAGTTCTTC. Its translation is CASSLGTGTRNWNEQFF.

This clone was seen a handful of times. V gene TRBV15 combines with J gene TRBJ1-4, with D tentatively TRBD1 (6 bases). This CDR3 has 13 residues. V was cut by 8 bases and J by 7 bases, with 14 bases left in between. Looked up from germline, CDR1 is LNHNV and CDR2 is YYDKDF (reference sequence). The CDR3 region has the DNA TGTGCCACCTCAGGGGAATGGGGTGAAAAACTGTTTTTT. Its translation: CATSGEWGEKLFF.

In its sample, this clone was seen once. This rearrangement joins TRBV18 to TRBJ1-1; 10 bases fit TRBD1. The germline CDR1 and CDR2 sequences are KGHSH and LQKENI. J was trimmed by 5 bases and V by 3 bases; bases with no gene match: 6. The CDR3 covers 15 residues. Here the CDR3 DNA reads TGTGCCAGCTCACCGGCCAGGACAGGGGGGACTGAAGCTTTCTTT. This gives the protein CASSPARTGGTEAFF.

V gene TRBV7-8 combines with J gene TRBJ1-2; tentatively, D is TRBD1 (5 bases). This CDR3 region has 16 residues. The germline gives CDR1 SGHVS, CDR2 FQNEAQ. V lost 5 bases, J lost 2 bases, and 18 bases lay in between. This CDR3 reads CASSLLRDSFNYGYTF. For the CDR3, the DNA is TGTGCCAGCAGCCTCCTCAGGGACTCGTTCAACTATGGCTACACCTTC.

The rearrangement joins TRBV25-1 to TRBJ1-5; D perhaps matches TRBD1 (5 bases). Germline CDR1 is MGHDK and CDR2 is SYGVNS. The CDR3 sequence is 13 residues long. The V end was cut by 3 bases, the J end by 8 bases, with 11 bases between. The CDR3 DNA is TGTGCCAGCAGTGACAGGGCGATGGAGCCCCAGCATTTT. Protein product: CASSDRAMEPQHF.

The V and J genes are TRBV5-1 and TRBJ2-2, with TRBD1 matching 7 bases. V lost 4 bases and J lost 2; bases outside the gene matches: 11. The CDR3 runs to 17 residues. Germline CDR1 is SGHRS and CDR2 is YFSETQ. The CDR3 is CASSPLGGTGNTGELFF. DNA for the CDR3: TGCGCCAGCAGCCCCCTAGGGGGCACGGGTAACACCGGGGAGCTGTTTTTT.

The chain employs TRBV5-1 and TRBJ2-1, with 8 positions matching TRBD1. This CDR3 is built from 18 residues. CDR1 is SGHRS and CDR2 is YFSETQ in the germline V gene. V shed 3 bases and J 4 bases; nucleotides not matched to a gene: 15. The CDR3 is CASSSPPRTGPTYNEQFF. The CDR3 nucleotides read TGCGCCAGCAGCTCACCCCCGAGGACAGGGCCTACTTACAATGAGCAGTTCTTC.